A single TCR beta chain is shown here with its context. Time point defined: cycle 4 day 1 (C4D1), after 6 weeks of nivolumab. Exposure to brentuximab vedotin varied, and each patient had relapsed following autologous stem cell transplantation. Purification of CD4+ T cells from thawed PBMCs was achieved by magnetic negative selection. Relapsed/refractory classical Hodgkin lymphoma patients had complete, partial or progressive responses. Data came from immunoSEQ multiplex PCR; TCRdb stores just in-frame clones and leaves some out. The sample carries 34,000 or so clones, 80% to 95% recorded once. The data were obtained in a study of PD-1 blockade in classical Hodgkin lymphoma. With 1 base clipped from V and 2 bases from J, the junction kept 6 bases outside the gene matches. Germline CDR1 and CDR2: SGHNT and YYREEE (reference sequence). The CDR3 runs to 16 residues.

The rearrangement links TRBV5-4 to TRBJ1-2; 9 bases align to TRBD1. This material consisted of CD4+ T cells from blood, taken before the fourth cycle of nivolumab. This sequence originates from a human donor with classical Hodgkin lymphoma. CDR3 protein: CASSLPGQGSNYGYTF. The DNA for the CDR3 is TGTGCCAGCAGCTTGCCGGGACAGGGAAGCAACTATGGCTACACCTTC.